This entry lists 7 T cell receptor beta chains sequenced from one sample in a study of cytomegalovirus exposure and HLA in healthy donors. Primers: 60 Vbeta forward and 13 Jbeta reverse. Only in-frame clones appear in the TCRdb table, and some are missing; sequencing was by immunoSEQ multiplex PCR. The repertoire includes 200,000 or so clones, approximately 81% of them detected once, and 0.26% sits in the top ten. Sample: PBMCs. These receptors all come from a boy younger than 18 in good health and CMV-seronegative.

The V and J genes are TRBV6-6 and TRBJ1-4; 7 bases align to TRBD1. The CDR3 has 15 residues. Germline CDR1 is MNHNY and CDR2 is SVGAGI (reference sequence). The trim removed 2 bases at V and 7 bases at J, leaving 7 bases unmatched. The CDR3 region has the DNA TGTGCCAGCAGTTACGGGACAGACCAGGCTGAAAAACTGTTTTTT. As protein: CASSYGTDQAEKLFF.

The chain employs TRBV7-8 and TRBJ2-6; no definite D call. The V end was cut by 2 bases, the J end by 2 bases, with 7 bases between. The CDR3 has 15 amino acids. The germline V gene encodes CDR1 SGHVS and CDR2 FQNEAQ. The DNA of the CDR3 is TGTGCCAGCAGCTTATTTGTCACTGGGGCCAACGTCCTGACTTTC. Translating it yields CASSLFVTGANVLTF. Full variable domain (missing parts from reference TRBV7-8 and TRBJ2-6): GAGVSQSPRYKVAKRGQDVALRCDPISGHVSLFWYQQALGQGPEFLTYFQNEAQLDKSGLPSDRFFAERPEGSVSTLKIQRTQQEDSAVYLCASSLFVTGANVLTFGAGSRLTVL.

This rearrangement joins TRBV7-3 to TRBJ1-1; a weak D match, TRBD1 (5 bases). Trimming stripped 2 bases from V and 8 bases from J, with 18 bases between. This CDR3 has 15 residues. Germline CDR1 reads SGHTA; CDR2 reads FQGTGA. CDR3 nucleotides: TGTGCCAGCAGCTTATCAGCCGGGACCGGACTAGAAGCTTTCTTT. This encodes CASSLSAGTGLEAFF.

About this clone: One junction end does not reproduce the germline sequence, and a read error may be involved. The genes are TRBV2 and TRBJ1-2; D unclear. The germline CDR1 and CDR2 sequences are SNHLY and FYNNEI. This CDR3 comprises 12 residues. CDR3 loop: CASIEESRGYTF. The CDR3 DNA sequence: TGTGCCAGCATTGAAGAATCTCGGGGCTACACCTTC.

The genes are TRBV10-1 and TRBJ2-7; the match to TRBD2 covers 10 bases. After removal of 3 bases from V and 4 bases from J, the junction contained 9 bases not matched to a gene. The CDR3 has 16 residues. The germline V gene encodes CDR1 WNHNN and CDR2 SYGVQD (reference sequence). The CDR3 region has the DNA TGCGCCAGCAGTGAAGGTACTAGCGGGGTTTCTTACGAGCAGTACTTC. Translated, it gives CASSEGTSGVSYEQYF.

The chain is built from TRBV11-2 and TRBJ2-2; the D is unclear. The germline gives CDR1 SGHAT, CDR2 FQNNGV. This CDR3 has 15 residues. V lost 1 base and J 3 bases, leaving 9 bases between the germline ends. The DNA for the CDR3 is TGTGCCAGCAGCTTAGGGAGCTCAGACACCGGGGAGCTGTTTTTT. It encodes CASSLGSSDTGELFF.

The chain couples TRBV5-6 to TRBJ2-3; possibly TRBD2 for D (6 bases). The germline V and J ends were trimmed by 0 bases and 7 bases, with 9 bases remaining between them. CDR1 is SGHDT, CDR2 YYEEEE, per germline. This CDR3 spans 13 amino acids. Here the CDR3 reads CASSLASVYTQYF. The CDR3 nucleotides are TGTGCCAGCAGCTTGGCTAGCGTTTATACGCAGTATTTT.